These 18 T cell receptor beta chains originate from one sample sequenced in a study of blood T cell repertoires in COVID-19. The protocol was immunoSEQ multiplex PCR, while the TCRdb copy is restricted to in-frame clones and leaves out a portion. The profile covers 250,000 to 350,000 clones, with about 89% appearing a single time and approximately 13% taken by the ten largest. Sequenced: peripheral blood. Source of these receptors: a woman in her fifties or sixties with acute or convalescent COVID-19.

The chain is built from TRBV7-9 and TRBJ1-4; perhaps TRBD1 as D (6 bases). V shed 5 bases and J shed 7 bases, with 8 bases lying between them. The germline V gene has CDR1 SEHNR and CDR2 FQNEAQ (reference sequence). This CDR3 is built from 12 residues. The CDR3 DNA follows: TGTGCCAGCAGCCGAGGGGGTGAAAAACTGTTTTTT. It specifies CASSRGGEKLFF.

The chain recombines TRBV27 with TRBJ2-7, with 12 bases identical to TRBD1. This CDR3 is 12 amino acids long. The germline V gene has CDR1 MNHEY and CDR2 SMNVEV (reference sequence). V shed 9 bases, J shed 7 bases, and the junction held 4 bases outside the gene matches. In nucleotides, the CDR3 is TGTGCCAGAAGGGACAGGGGGCTAGAGCAGTACTTC. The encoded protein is CARRDRGLEQYF.

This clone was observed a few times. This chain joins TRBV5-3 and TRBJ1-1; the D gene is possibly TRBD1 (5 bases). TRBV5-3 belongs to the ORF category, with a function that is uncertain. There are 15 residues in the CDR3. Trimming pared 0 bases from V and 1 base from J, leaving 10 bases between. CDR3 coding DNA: TGTGCCAGAAGCTTGGCACGGGACTCGAACACTGAAGCTTTCTTT. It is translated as CARSLARDSNTEAFF.

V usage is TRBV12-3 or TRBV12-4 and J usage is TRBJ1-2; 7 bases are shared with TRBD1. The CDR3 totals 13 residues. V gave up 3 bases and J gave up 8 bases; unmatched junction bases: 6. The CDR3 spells CASSFSTGLGYTF. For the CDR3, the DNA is TGTGCCAGCAGTTTCTCGACAGGGTTAGGCTACACCTTC.

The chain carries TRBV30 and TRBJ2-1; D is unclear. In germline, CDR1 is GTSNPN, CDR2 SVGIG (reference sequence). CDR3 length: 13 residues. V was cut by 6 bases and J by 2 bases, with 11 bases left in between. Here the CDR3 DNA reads TGTGCCTGCGTTACAAACACCTACAATGAGCAGTTCTTC. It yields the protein CACVTNTYNEQFF.

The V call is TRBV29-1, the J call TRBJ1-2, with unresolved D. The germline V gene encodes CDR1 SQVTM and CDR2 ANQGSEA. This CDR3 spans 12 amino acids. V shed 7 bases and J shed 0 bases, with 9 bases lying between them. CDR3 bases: TGCAGCGGTACGGGTCCTAACTATGGCTACACCTTC. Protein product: CSGTGPNYGYTF.

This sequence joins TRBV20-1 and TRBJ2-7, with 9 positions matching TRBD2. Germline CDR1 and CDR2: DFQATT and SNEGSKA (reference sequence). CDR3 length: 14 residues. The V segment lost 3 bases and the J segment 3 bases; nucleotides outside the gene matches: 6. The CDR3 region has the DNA TGCAGTGCTAGTTCACTAGCGGGTGTCTACGAGCAGTACTTC. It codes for CSASSLAGVYEQYF.

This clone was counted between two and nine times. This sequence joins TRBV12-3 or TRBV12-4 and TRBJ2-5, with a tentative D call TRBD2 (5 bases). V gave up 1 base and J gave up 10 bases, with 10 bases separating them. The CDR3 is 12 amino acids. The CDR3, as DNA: TGTGCCAGCAGTTTAGGTTTAGCGATCCAGTACTTC. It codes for CASSLGLAIQYF.

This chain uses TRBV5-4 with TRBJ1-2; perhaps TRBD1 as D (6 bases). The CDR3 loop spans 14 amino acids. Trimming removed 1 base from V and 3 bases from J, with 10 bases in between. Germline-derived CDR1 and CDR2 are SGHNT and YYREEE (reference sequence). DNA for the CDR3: TGTGCCAGCAGCTTGTTTGCAGGGGACTATGGCTACACCTTC. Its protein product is CASSLFAGDYGYTF.

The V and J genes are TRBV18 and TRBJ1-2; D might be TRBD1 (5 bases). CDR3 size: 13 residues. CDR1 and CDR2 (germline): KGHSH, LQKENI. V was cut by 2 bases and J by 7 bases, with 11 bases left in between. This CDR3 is CASSPAGIGGYTF. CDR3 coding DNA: TGTGCCAGCTCACCAGCAGGGATAGGTGGCTACACCTTC.

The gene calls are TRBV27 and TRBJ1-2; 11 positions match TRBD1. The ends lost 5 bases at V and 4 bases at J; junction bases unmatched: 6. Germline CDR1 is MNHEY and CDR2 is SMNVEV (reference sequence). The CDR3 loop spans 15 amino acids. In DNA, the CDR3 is TGTGCCAGCAGTGCGCCCGGACAGGGGGCCTATGGCTACACCTTC. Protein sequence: CASSAPGQGAYGYTF.

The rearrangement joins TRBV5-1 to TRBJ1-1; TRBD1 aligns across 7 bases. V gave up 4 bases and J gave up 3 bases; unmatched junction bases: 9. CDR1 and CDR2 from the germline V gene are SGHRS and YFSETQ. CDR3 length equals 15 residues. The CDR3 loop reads CASSIQGVGDTEAFF. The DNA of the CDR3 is TGCGCCAGCAGCATCCAGGGGGTCGGGGACACTGAAGCTTTCTTT.

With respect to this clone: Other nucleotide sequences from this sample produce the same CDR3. The CDR3 reads CASSPQTGLNSPLHF. The CDR3 DNA follows: TGTGCCAGCAGCCCCCAGACAGGGTTGAATTCACCCCTCCACTTT. This chain uses TRBV9 with TRBJ1-6, with 7 bases fitting TRBD1. V was pared by 4 bases and J by 7 bases, with 8 bases of the junction left unmatched. This CDR3 contains 15 residues. Germline loops: CDR1 SGDLS, CDR2 YYNGEE.

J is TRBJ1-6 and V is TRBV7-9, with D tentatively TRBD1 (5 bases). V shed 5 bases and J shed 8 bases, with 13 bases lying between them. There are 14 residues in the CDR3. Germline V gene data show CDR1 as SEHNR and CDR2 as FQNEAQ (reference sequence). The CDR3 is CASSQGNRDSPLHF. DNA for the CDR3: TGTGCCAGCAGCCAGGGTAATCGGGATTCACCCCTCCACTTT.

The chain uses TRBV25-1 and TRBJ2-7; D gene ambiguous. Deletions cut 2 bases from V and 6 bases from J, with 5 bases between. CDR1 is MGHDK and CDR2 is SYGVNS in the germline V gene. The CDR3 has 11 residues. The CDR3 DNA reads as TGTGCCAGCAGTGAAGTTCTCGAGCAGTACTTC. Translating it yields CASSEVLEQYF.

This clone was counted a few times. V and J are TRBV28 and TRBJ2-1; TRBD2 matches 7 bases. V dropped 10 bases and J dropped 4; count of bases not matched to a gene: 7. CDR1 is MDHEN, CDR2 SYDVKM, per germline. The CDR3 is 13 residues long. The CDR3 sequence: CAIDSGHYNEQFF. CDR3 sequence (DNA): TGTGCCATCGATAGCGGGCATTACAATGAGCAGTTCTTC.

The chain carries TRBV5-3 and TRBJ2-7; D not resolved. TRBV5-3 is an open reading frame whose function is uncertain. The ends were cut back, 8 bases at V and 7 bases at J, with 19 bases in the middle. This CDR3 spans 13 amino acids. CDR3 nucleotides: TGTGCCAGTCCCGGTGGTGGTTCCGTGGAGCAGTACTTC. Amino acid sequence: CASPGGGSVEQYF.

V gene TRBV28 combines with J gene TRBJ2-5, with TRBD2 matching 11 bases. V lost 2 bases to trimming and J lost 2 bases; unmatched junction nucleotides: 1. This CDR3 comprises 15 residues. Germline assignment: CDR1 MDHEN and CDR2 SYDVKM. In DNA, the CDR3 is TGTGCCAGCAGTTTAATAGCGGGAGGGCAAGAGACCCAGTACTTC. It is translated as CASSLIAGGQETQYF. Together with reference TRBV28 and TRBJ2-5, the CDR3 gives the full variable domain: DVKVTQSSRYLVKRTGEKVFLECVQDMDHENMFWYRQDPGLGLRLIYFSYDVKMKEKGDIPEGYSVSREKKERFSLILESASTNQTSMYLCASSLIAGGQETQYFGPGTRLLVL.